The source of this TCR beta chain is a study of blood T cells in healthy people across ages. Study conclusions and caveats: Naive T cell percentage strongly correlated with TCR beta diversity.

Primers used in a second PCR of about 6 to 11 cycles were a sample-barcoded 5' primer and a J-beta primer mix. TCRdb re-called the 5' RACE reads with MiXCR, one entry per CDR3 protein. This table has roughly 650,000 distinct CDR3 sequences, 32% appearing once. V was shortened by 5 bases and J by 3 bases, with 14 bases between the two germline ends. The CDR3 is made up of 14 amino acids. Germline V gives CDR1 SGHTA, CDR2 FQGNSA. Worth noting for this clonotype: As yet, its antigen is unknown.

The chain couples TRBV7-2 to TRBJ2-7, with TRBD1 as a possible D gene (5 bases). The sequenced sample was blood. The receptor comes from a woman at least 80 years old in good health. CDR3 residues: CASSLTAGRYEQYF. The CDR3 region has the DNA TGTGCCAGCAGCCTGACAGCAGGACGCTACGAGCAGTACTTC.